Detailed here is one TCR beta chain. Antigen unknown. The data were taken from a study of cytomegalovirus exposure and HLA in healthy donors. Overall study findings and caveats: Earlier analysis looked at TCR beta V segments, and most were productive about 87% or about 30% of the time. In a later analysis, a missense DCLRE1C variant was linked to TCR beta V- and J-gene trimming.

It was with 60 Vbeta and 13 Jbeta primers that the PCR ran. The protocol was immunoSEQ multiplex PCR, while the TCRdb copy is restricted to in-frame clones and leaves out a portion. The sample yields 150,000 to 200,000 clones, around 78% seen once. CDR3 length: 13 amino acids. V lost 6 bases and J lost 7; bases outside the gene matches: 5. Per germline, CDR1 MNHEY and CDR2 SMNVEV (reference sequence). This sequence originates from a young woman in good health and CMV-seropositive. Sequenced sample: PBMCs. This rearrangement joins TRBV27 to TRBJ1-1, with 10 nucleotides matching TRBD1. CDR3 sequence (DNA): TGTGCCAGCAGCGGACAGGGGGAACATGAAGCTTTCTTT. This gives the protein CASSGQGEHEAFF.